Listed below are T cell receptor beta chains from one sample, sequenced in a study of siplizumab effects on memory and regulatory T cells. Only in-frame clones appear in the TCRdb table, and some are missing; sequencing was by immunoSEQ multiplex PCR. The sample includes 50,000 or so clones, 85% to 95% of them seen just once. The sequenced sample was CD8+ T cells sorted from blood. The receptors stem from a human donor in good health. The CDR3 runs from the conserved cysteine through the conserved F or W. D genes are given only for firm matches. The size field is filled for only some rows; it gives once, few, many or a size class.

DNA	CDR3	V	size	D	J
TGTGCCAGCAGTATGACTAGCGGGGGGACCTACGAGCAGTACTTC	CASSMTSGGTYEQYF	TRBV6-5	-	TRBD2	TRBJ2-7
TGTGAGAAAAAGAATCTGAATTCCTACGAGCAGTACTTC	CEKKNLNSYEQYF	TRBV19	-	-	TRBJ2-7
TGTGCCAGCAGCGTATTTAATTCACCCCTCCACTTT	CASSVFNSPLHF	TRBV7-9	-	-	TRBJ1-6
TGTGCCAGCAGTTCTAGCGGGAGCTCCGCAGATACGCAGTATTTT	CASSSSGSSADTQYF	TRBV6-5	-	TRBD2	TRBJ2-3
TGTGCCAGCAGTCAAAGACAGTTTTTCCGCTACGAGCAGTACTTC	CASSQRQFFRYEQYF	TRBV14	-	-	TRBJ2-7
TGCAGCGTTGGCGGCGGGAGTGTCGGGGAGCTGTTTTTT	CSVGGGSVGELFF	TRBV29-1	-	TRBD2	TRBJ2-2
TGCGCCAGCAGCCAAGATGGTGGCGGCTCCTACGAGCAGTACTTC	CASSQDGGGSYEQYF	TRBV4-1	-	-	TRBJ2-7
TGTGCCAGCAGTCAGGGGGCTGGCACAGATACGCAGTATTTT	CASSQGAGTDTQYF	TRBV6-5	once	TRBD1	TRBJ2-3
TGTGCCAGCAGTTACGGGGGAGAGCAGTACTTC	CASSYGGEQYF	TRBV6-5	-	-	TRBJ2-7
TGTGCCAGCAGCGACCTCGGACCTATCTACGAGCAGTACTTC	CASSDLGPIYEQYF	TRBV6-6	once	-	TRBJ2-7
TGCAGCGTTGACTTAGCCAGCTCGCCCGTCTTCTCGGCTTTCTTT	CSVDLASSPVFSAFF	TRBV29-1	-	-	TRBJ1-1
TGTGCCAGCAGCTTAGTTATCGGGAACTCCTACAATGAGCAGTTCTTC	CASSLVIGNSYNEQFF	TRBV13	-	-	TRBJ2-1
TGTGCCACCAGCACAGGGACTAGCGGGGGACTCTACAATGAGCAGTTCTTC	CATSTGTSGGLYNEQFF	TRBV15	-	TRBD2	TRBJ2-1
TGTGCCAGCAGCCAAAGGTGGACAGAGTTCGCCGGAAACACCATATATTTT	CASSQRWTEFAGNTIYF	TRBV7-8	-	-	TRBJ1-3
TGTGCCAGCAGTGAAGCGGGGTGGGCAATGAATCAGCCCCAGCATTTT	CASSEAGWAMNQPQHF	TRBV6-1	-	-	TRBJ1-5
TGTGCCAGTAGTACAGCGGGAGGTGGAGTCGGGACCCAGTACTTC	CASSTAGGGVGTQYF	TRBV19	-	TRBD2	TRBJ2-5
TGTGCCAGCAGCCCAGGGTGGTCGGCGCCCCAGCATTTT	CASSPGWSAPQHF	TRBV7-9	once	-	TRBJ1-5
TGTGCCAGCAGCTTAGGACGGTACACTGAAGCTTTCTTT	CASSLGRYTEAFF	TRBV11-3	-	-	TRBJ1-1
TGTGCCAGCAGCCTGGAGGGACTGCATTACAATGAGCAGTTCTTC	CASSLEGLHYNEQFF	TRBV7-3	-	-	TRBJ2-1
TGCAGCGTCGCTGATCCGGGACTAGCGGGACTCAATGAGCAGTTCTTC	CSVADPGLAGLNEQFF	TRBV29-1	-	TRBD2	TRBJ2-1
TGCAGCGTTGAACACGGGACAGGGGCCTATGGCTACACCTTC	CSVEHGTGAYGYTF	TRBV29-1	-	TRBD1	TRBJ1-2
TGTGCCAGTAGTATAGATCTGGGGAATGAGCAGTTCTTC	CASSIDLGNEQFF	TRBV19	-	-	TRBJ2-1
TGCGCCAGCAGCCCTTACGGGAGCACTGAAGCTTTCTTT	CASSPYGSTEAFF	TRBV4-1	-	-	TRBJ1-1
TGTGCCTGGGGGGTCAGCTCCTACAATGAGCAGTTCTTC	CAWGVSSYNEQFF	TRBV30	-	-	TRBJ2-1
TGTGCCAGCAGCTTATCTGGCAGCAATGAGCAGTTCTTC	CASSLSGSNEQFF	TRBV27	-	-	TRBJ2-1
TGTGCCAGCAGCTCCACCGGGGTCGCGGGGGCCACAGATACGCAGTATTTT	CASSSTGVAGATDTQYF	TRBV7-3	-	-	TRBJ2-3
TGCAGCGTTGTCGGAAACTCCTACGAGCAGTACTTC	CSVVGNSYEQYF	TRBV29-1	-	-	TRBJ2-7
TGCAGCGTTGAGATCTGGGCAGGACACAATGAGCAGTTCTTC	CSVEIWAGHNEQFF	TRBV29-1	-	-	TRBJ2-1
TGTGCCAGCAGCCTCACAGGGTCCGAAGCTTTCTTT	CASSLTGSEAFF	TRBV13	once	-	TRBJ1-1
TGTGCCAGCAGCTTAGTTACAGGGAAGGGCTACACCTTC	CASSLVTGKGYTF	TRBV7-9	-	-	TRBJ1-2
TGTGCCAGCAGCGTTAACGGCGGGGCGGCTTTCTTT	CASSVNGGAAFF	TRBV9	few	-	TRBJ1-1
TGTGCCAGCAGTACAGGGGGCAATCAGCCCCAGCATTTT	CASSTGGNQPQHF	TRBV28	-	TRBD1	TRBJ1-5